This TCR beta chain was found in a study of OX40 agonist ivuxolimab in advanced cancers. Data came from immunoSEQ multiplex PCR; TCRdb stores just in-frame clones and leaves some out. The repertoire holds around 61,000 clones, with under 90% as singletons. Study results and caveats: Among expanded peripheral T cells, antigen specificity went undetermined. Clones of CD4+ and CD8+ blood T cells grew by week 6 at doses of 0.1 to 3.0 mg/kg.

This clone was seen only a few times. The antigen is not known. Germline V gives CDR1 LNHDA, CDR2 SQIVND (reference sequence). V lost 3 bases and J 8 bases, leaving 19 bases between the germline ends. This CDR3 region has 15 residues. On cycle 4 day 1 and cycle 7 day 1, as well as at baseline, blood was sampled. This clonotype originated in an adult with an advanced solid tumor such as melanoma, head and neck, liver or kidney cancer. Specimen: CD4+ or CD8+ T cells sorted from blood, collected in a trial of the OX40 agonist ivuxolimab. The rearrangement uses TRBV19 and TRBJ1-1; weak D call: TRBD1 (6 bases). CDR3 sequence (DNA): TGTGCCAGTAGTATTCCGGGGGCACGTTTACGAGAAGCTTTCTTT. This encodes CASSIPGARLREAFF.